This TCR beta chain derives from a study of graft-versus-host responses after intestinal transplantation. Study-level information: Grafts that recipients had were multivisceral, liver-intestinal, or isolated intestinal transplants. All recipients were given anti-thymocyte globulin induction, and tacrolimus and steroids were then administered for 2 to 4 years. Findings and caveats of the study: Graft-donor T cell macrochimerism in patients accompanied high graft-versus-host to host-versus-graft clonal ratios in allografts.

The CDR3 loop spans 12 amino acids. CDR1 SGHAT and CDR2 FQNNGV come from the germline V gene. V dropped 4 bases and J dropped 4 bases, with 5 bases sitting between them. Measured with immunoSEQ multiplex PCR; TCRdb has only the in-frame clones, and not every one. Among fewer than 120,000 clones listed, 85% to 95% were seen once. Concerning this clone: The antigen is undetermined.

V is TRBV11-2 and J is TRBJ2-1; D remains unclear. The sequencing used unstimulated CD8+ T cells sorted from spleen or lymph node cells, collected before intestinal transplant. The receptor was derived from a human donor who received an intestinal transplant. The CDR3 spells CASSSRYNEQFF. CDR3 DNA sequence: TGTGCCAGCAGCTCCCGTTACAATGAGCAGTTCTTC.